This entry lists 10 T cell receptor beta chains sequenced from one sample in a study of blood T cell repertoires in COVID-19. Data came from immunoSEQ multiplex PCR; TCRdb stores just in-frame clones and leaves some out. The repertoire has about 150,000 clones, around 73% of them found once; the top ten carry approximately 6%. The specimen was PBMCs or T cells enriched from blood (not recorded which). These TCRs come from a woman aged 45-59 years who had recovered from COVID-19.

The V gene is TRBV28, the J gene TRBJ1-2, with 8 bases that match TRBD1. This CDR3 has 13 residues. Germline trimming cut 6 bases from V and 8 bases from J; bases unmatched to any gene: 8. Germline CDR1 MDHEN, CDR2 SYDVKM. This CDR3 is CASSTQGGGGYTF. The CDR3 nucleotides read TGTGCCAGCAGCACACAGGGGGGCGGCGGCTACACCTTC.

A single count supports this clone. The rearrangement uses TRBV9 and TRBJ2-2, with no clear D. The V gene's germline CDR1 is SGDLS and CDR2 YYNGEE. Trimming cost V 6 bases and J 6 bases, with 18 bases left between them. CDR3 length equals 15 residues. CDR3 nucleotide sequence: TGTGCCAGCACCCTAGGAGAAACGGTCCCCGGGGAGCTGTTTTTT. It is translated as CASTLGETVPGELFF.

The chain uses TRBV12-3 or TRBV12-4 and TRBJ1-2; TRBD1 might be the D (6 bases). The CDR3 contains 13 residues. V lost 5 bases and J lost 6, with 13 bases in between. CDR3 nucleotides: TGTGCCAGCAGTACGTACAGGGTGGATGGCTACACCTTC. It codes for CASSTYRVDGYTF.

V is TRBV27 and J is TRBJ2-5; TRBD2 matches 8 bases. This CDR3 is built from 16 residues. Looked up from germline, CDR1 is MNHEY and CDR2 is SMNVEV (reference sequence). Trimming cost V 4 bases and J 5 bases; bases outside gene matches: 12. CDR3 sequence: CASSSPTGGGQETQYF. The CDR3 DNA sequence: TGTGCCAGCAGTTCCCCGACTGGCGGGGGGCAGGAGACCCAGTACTTC.

The genes are TRBV19 and TRBJ2-1; 11 nucleotides line up with TRBD2. V shed 5 bases and J 9 bases; nucleotides not matched to a gene: 6. The CDR3 runs to 14 residues. Per germline, CDR1 LNHDA and CDR2 SQIVND (reference sequence). In DNA form, the CDR3 reads TGTGCCAGTAGTGCGGGACTAGCGGATCTTGAGCAGTTCTTC. Its protein product is CASSAGLADLEQFF.

The gene calls are TRBV10-3 and TRBJ2-2; D possibly corresponds to TRBD1 (5 bases). The V end was cut by 2 bases, the J end by 7 bases, with 11 bases between. CDR1 is ENHRY, CDR2 SYGVKD, per germline. CDR3 length equals 14 residues. As DNA, the CDR3 is TGTGCCATCAGTGAGCCAGGGAATGTCGGGGAGCTGTTTTTT. Protein product: CAISEPGNVGELFF.

The chain joins TRBV2 to TRBJ2-2; possibly TRBD1 for D (6 bases). The CDR3 runs to 14 residues. Germline lookup yields CDR1 SNHLY and CDR2 FYNNEI. V gave up 4 bases and J gave up 4 bases, with 10 bases separating them. The CDR3 nucleotides are TGTGCCAGCAGTGGTGGGGGCAGCACCGGGGAGCTGTTTTTT. Its translation is CASSGGGSTGELFF.

This clone was detected a few times. The chain carries TRBV5-5 and TRBJ1-1; perhaps TRBD1 as D (6 bases). From germline, CDR1 is SGHKS and CDR2 YYEKEE (reference sequence). The CDR3 covers 14 residues. V lost 2 bases and J lost 5, with 13 bases in between. CDR3 in amino acids: CASSFRTEETEAFF. The CDR3 DNA reads as TGTGCCAGCAGCTTCCGGACAGAGGAGACTGAAGCTTTCTTT.

The chain uses TRBV6-5 and TRBJ1-2, with D possibly TRBD1 on 5 matching bases. The CDR3 sequence is 15 residues long. Trimming removed 6 bases at V and 3 bases at J, with 17 bases between. The V gene's germline CDR1 is MNHEY and CDR2 SVGAGI. The CDR3 spells CASRLRGARDYGYTF. In nucleotides, the CDR3 is TGTGCCAGCAGGTTACGCGGGGCCAGGGACTATGGCTACACCTTC.

V gene TRBV2 combines with J gene TRBJ2-5; TRBD1 is a possible D gene (7 bases). The V end lost 8 bases, the J end lost 3 bases, and 13 bases lay between the germline ends. The germline CDR1 and CDR2 sequences are SNHLY and FYNNEI. This CDR3 contains 13 residues. The CDR3 region has the DNA TGTGCCAGCGGAGGGGGCGGAGAAGAGACCCAGTACTTC. Its protein product is CASGGGGEETQYF.